These 3 T cell receptor beta chains came from one sample sequenced in a study of OX40 agonist ivuxolimab in advanced cancers. Clones were sequenced by immunoSEQ multiplex PCR, and TCRdb holds only the in-frame ones, with some missing. Of around 76,000 clones listed, roughly 91% are singletons. The specimen comprised CD4+ or CD8+ T cells sorted from blood, sampled in a trial of the OX40 agonist ivuxolimab. These TCRs come from an adult with an advanced solid tumor such as melanoma, head and neck, liver or kidney cancer.

The chain is built from TRBV7-9 and TRBJ2-7; TRBD2 aligns across 9 bases. Germline V lookup: CDR1 SEHNR, CDR2 FQNEAQ (reference sequence). This CDR3 comprises 12 residues. V lost 11 bases, J lost 6 bases, and 8 bases stayed unmatched. The CDR3 is CAGGTSPLEQYF. In DNA form, the CDR3 reads TGTGCCGGGGGGACTAGCCCCCTCGAGCAGTACTTC.

This chain uses TRBV7-9 with TRBJ1-2; TRBD1 is a possible D gene (6 bases). CDR1 is SEHNR, CDR2 FQNEAQ, per germline (reference sequence). The CDR3 sequence is 14 residues long. Trimming took off 5 bases at V and 2 bases at J, with 12 bases between the two ends. CDR3 residues: CASSPFTGNYGYTF. The CDR3 DNA sequence: TGTGCCAGCAGCCCTTTCACAGGGAACTATGGCTACACCTTC.

The chain couples TRBV7-8 to TRBJ2-5; no clear D. The germline CDR1 and CDR2 sequences are SGHVS and FQNEAQ. The CDR3 runs 12 residues. V was pared by 3 bases and J by 8 bases, with 10 bases between. CDR3: CASSFVSGTQYF. In DNA form, the CDR3 reads TGTGCCAGCAGCTTCGTTTCGGGTACCCAGTACTTC.